This TCR beta chain was recovered during a study of blood T cell repertoires in COVID-19. Study background: The analysed material was cDNA or gDNA that came from T cells, B-cell-depleted T cells, or PBMCs.

Per the original data handling: Amplifying reference gene primers gave estimates of nucleated cell counts. Clones were sequenced by immunoSEQ multiplex PCR, and TCRdb holds only the in-frame ones, with some missing. D and trimming were read from the DNA, whereas the V and J calls and clone size are those reported in that table. There are more than 150,000 clones in the sample; under 90% occur only once, and around 15% lies in the top ten. Source material: peripheral blood. The sequence derives from a man aged 25-45 years with active or convalescent COVID-19.

Here the CDR3 reads CASSPNSASTTNEKLFF. The CDR3 nucleotides read TGTGCCAGCTCACCAAATAGCGCCAGCACAACTAATGAAAAACTGTTTTTT. The V and J genes are TRBV18 and TRBJ1-4; D not resolved. The CDR3 is made up of 17 amino acids. V was trimmed by 2 bases and J by 0 bases, leaving 13 bases between them. Looked up from germline, CDR1 is KGHSH and CDR2 is LQKENI.